This T cell receptor (beta chain) was identified in a study of breast tumors, draining lymph nodes, adjacent tissues (dated by TCRdb to 2016 to 2018). For the wider study: Breast cancer patients provided tumor, adjacent nontumor tissue and axillary lymph nodes, and the study compared the TCR beta repertoires across these three sources. In human breast cancer, the study set out to assess how tumor, surrounding tissue and draining lymph node repertoires relate to one another and whether T cells might be exchanged between them. Broader findings and caveats from the paper: The similarity between tumor and nontumor tissue repertoires was significantly greater in luminal-like breast cancer than in basal-like breast cancer. Tumors showed preferential V and J gene usage, and their T-cell repertoire diversity fell below that of lymph nodes yet above that of nontumor tissue. A scenario in which most tumor T cells derive from the lymph node and then expand within tumor tissue was judged to be consistent with the data. Rather than being directly demonstrated, the conclusion that tumor T cells originate in lymph nodes was presented as consistent with a hypothesis.

The listed sequencing device is Illumina HiSeq 2000. Multiplex PCR amplification was used to generate the TCR beta chain libraries. The amplified TCR beta chain products were analyzed by high-throughput sequencing. TCRdb reworked the public reads: Q25 trimming with fastp, MiXCR clone assembly, productive beta chains retained. A single entry per CDR3 protein holds the most common genes and DNA from its merged rows. The sample table holds 130,000 or so distinct CDR3 sequences, of which more than 20% were seen once. The ten most abundant clones make up roughly 2.8% of the sample. Lymph node samples came from the axillary draining lymph nodes of breast cancer patients. Ten or more counts support this clonotype. Its antigen remains undetermined. Nothing much larger sits one base from this clone, and base qualities are not available. The CDR3 goes from the cysteine to the phenylalanine over 16 residues. This entry keeps only the CDR3 DNA: 48 bases, framed from base 1. Deletion took 1 base off V and 0 bases off J, with a span of 11 bases between the germline ends. CDR1 is given as SGHTA and CDR2 as FQGNSA, both from the germline V gene.

The receptor was isolated from a female donor with breast cancer. Some clones in this sample may be carry-over from other donors' samples. The chain links TRBV7-2 with TRBJ2-3, and perhaps TRBD2 as D gene, on 5 matching bases. Sequencing input: axillary lymph node tissue. The DNA reads as follows: TGTGCCAGCAGCTTAGTTTTGGGCGGGAGCACAGATACGCAGTATTTT. Translation gives CASSLVLGGSTDTQYF. Joined to the reference TRBV7-2 and TRBJ2-3 proteins, this CDR3 gives the full variable domain: GAGVSQSPSNKVTEKGKDVELRCDPISGHTALYWYRQSLGQGLEFLIYFQGNSAPDKSGLPSDRFSAERTGGSVSTLTIQRTQQEDSAVYLCASSLVLGGSTDTQYFGPGTRLTVL.